This is a list of T cell receptor beta chains from one sample in a study of T cells in Graves' hyperthyroidism and ophthalmopathy. TCRdb used MiXCR to reprocess the multiplex PCR reads, holding one entry per CDR3 protein. The sample holds around 420,000 distinct CDR3 sequences, roughly 13% seen once. Material: blood. These TCRs come from a woman between 18 and 30 years old with Graves' hyperthyroidism. Each CDR3 is given with its conserved first and last residue. D genes are given only for firm matches. Some rows mark clone size as missing; the rest say once, few, many or name a class of expanded clone.

size	D	V	J	DNA	CDR3
many	TRBD1	TRBV7-2	TRBJ1-1	TGTGCCAGCAGCTTTCCCCTACAGGGGCTGAACACTGAAGCTTTCTTT	CASSFPLQGLNTEAFF
few	TRBD2	TRBV5-1	TRBJ2-2	TGCGCCAGCAGCTTGCTTGATAGCGGGGCGAGCGGGGAGCTGTTTTTT	CASSLLDSGASGELFF
many	TRBD1	TRBV5-1	TRBJ2-7	TGCGCCAGCAGCCCGGACAGGGGGCTTTACGAGCAGTACTTC	CASSPDRGLYEQYF
many	TRBD1	TRBV24-1	TRBJ2-2	TGTGCCACCAGTGATGGACAGGGGAACACCGGGGAGCTGTTTTTT	CATSDGQGNTGELFF
few	-	TRBV30	TRBJ1-1	TGTGCCTGGATTCCCCGTACAGGGTTAACGGGGAACACTGAAGCTTTCTTT	CAWIPRTGLTGNTEAFF
-	TRBD1	TRBV6-6	TRBJ2-5	TGTGCCAGCAGTTACGGGGACAGGGTCGTTGAGACCCAGTACTTC	CASSYGDRVVETQYF
many	-	TRBV28	TRBJ2-1	TGTGCCAGCAGTTTCTCTCACAGTGAGCAGTTCTTC	CASSFSHSEQFF
many	-	TRBV29-1	TRBJ1-2	TGCAGCGTTGAATTGCTAGGGGATAGTCCTTATGGCTACACCTTC	CSVELLGDSPYGYTF
-	-	TRBV4-2	TRBJ2-5	TGTGCCAGCAGCCAAGAAGGCTCAACGCGACTACAAGAGACCCAGTACTTC	CASSQEGSTRLQETQYF
many	-	TRBV25-1	TRBJ1-1	TGTGCCAGCAGCAAACGGGCGCGGGGCACTGAAGCTTTCTTT	CASSKRARGTEAFF
many	-	TRBV6-1	TRBJ2-1	TGTGCCAGCAGCCAGCATACGAACAATGAGCAGTTCTTC	CASSQHTNNEQFF
many	TRBD1	TRBV5-1	TRBJ1-2	TGCGCCAGCAGCCCCGGTCGAATGATGACAGGGAAGGGAGGCTACACCTTC	CASSPGRMMTGKGGYTF
few	-	TRBV12-5	TRBJ2-2	TGTGCTAGTGGTTTGTATTCCTCCCTCCGGGTCGGGGAGCTGTTTTTT	CASGLYSSLRVGELFF
many	-	TRBV9	TRBJ1-2	TGTGCCAGCAGCGTAGAAGGCAACTATGGCTACACCTTC	CASSVEGNYGYTF
few	-	TRBV6-1	TRBJ2-7	TGTGCCAGCAGTCCTATAGCGGCGGGAACCTACGAGCAGTACTTC	CASSPIAAGTYEQYF
few	TRBD2	TRBV5-1	TRBJ2-7	TGCGCCAGCACTGGACTAGCGGGGGGGGCCCGGGAGCAGTACTTC	CASTGLAGGAREQYF
-	-	TRBV6-5	TRBJ2-2	TGTGCCAGCAGTTACCGGGGACTTTTTGGTACCGGGGAGCTGTTTTTT	CASSYRGLFGTGELFF
many	-	TRBV6-1	TRBJ1-2	TGTGCCAGCAGTTTTCTGAGCGGAGCTAACTATGGCTACACCTTC	CASSFLSGANYGYTF
many	TRBD2	TRBV12-3/TRBV12-4	TRBJ2-2	TGTGCCAGCCGGCTAGCGGGAGTCGGGACCGGGGAGCTGTTTTTT	CASRLAGVGTGELFF
many	TRBD2	TRBV27	TRBJ2-7	TGTGCCAGCAGTTTTCTAGCGGGCGAGCAGTACTTC	CASSFLAGEQYF
-	-	TRBV14	TRBJ2-7	TGTGCCAGCAGCCAAGATCGGTCCGGCTACGAGCAGTACTTC	CASSQDRSGYEQYF
many	-	TRBV28	TRBJ1-1	TGTGCCAGCAGTTCATATATGGGTGGTGAGGGGGGTACTGAAGCTTTCTTT	CASSSYMGGEGGTEAFF
many	-	TRBV6-1	TRBJ1-5	TGTGCCAGCACCTCCGGGGCCAATCAGCCCCAGCATTTT	CASTSGANQPQHF
-	-	TRBV7-9	TRBJ2-5	TGTGCCAGCAGCGAGACTCTGCAAGAGACCCAGTACTTC	CASSETLQETQYF
many	TRBD1	TRBV5-1	TRBJ2-7	TGCGCCAGCAGCTGGTCCCCACCGGGACAGAACTCCTACGAGCAGTACTTC	CASSWSPPGQNSYEQYF
many	-	TRBV27	TRBJ1-5	TGTGCCAGCAGTCTAAACAGGGCCTCTAGCAATCAGCCCCAGCATTTT	CASSLNRASSNQPQHF
-	-	TRBV20-1	TRBJ2-7	TGCAGTGCTAGAGATTCCGCGGGGTACTACGAGCAGTACTTC	CSARDSAGYYEQYF
-	-	TRBV20-1	TRBJ1-4	TGCAGTGCTAGAACAGGGAGTTTGAATGAAAAACTGTTTTTT	CSARTGSLNEKLFF
-	TRBD2	TRBV27	TRBJ2-1	TGTGCCAGCAGCCGTATAGCGGGGTCCTACAATGAGCAGTTCTTC	CASSRIAGSYNEQFF
-	-	TRBV6-6	TRBJ2-7	TGTGCCAGCAGTTACGACGGCTACGAGCAGTACTTC	CASSYDGYEQYF
many	-	TRBV2	TRBJ1-1	TGTGCCAGCAGTGAAGGTGTTCGGATCGCTGAAGCTTTCTTT	CASSEGVRIAEAFF
-	TRBD1	TRBV5-1	TRBJ2-1	TGCGCCAGCAGCGTGGGGACAGGGGGCTTCGATGAGCAGTTCTTC	CASSVGTGGFDEQFF
many	TRBD2	TRBV6-1	TRBJ2-1	TGTGCCAGCAGATCGGGACTAGCGGGAGCTGGTGAGCAGTTCTTC	CASRSGLAGAGEQFF
-	-	TRBV2	TRBJ2-1	TGTGCCAGCAGTGCCCGCAGAGATTACAATGAGCAGTTCTTC	CASSARRDYNEQFF
many	TRBD1	TRBV12-3/TRBV12-4	TRBJ2-3	TGTGCCAGCAGTTTTCAGGGGGTTGAACAGCGAGATACGCAGTATTTT	CASSFQGVEQRDTQYF
-	TRBD2	TRBV29-1	TRBJ2-7	TGCAGCGCCATCAAAGCGGGGGGTTTCGAGCAGTACTTC	CSAIKAGGFEQYF
many	-	TRBV20-1	TRBJ2-7	TGCAGTGGAGTTTGGGGCACCGCCTACGAGCAGTACTTC	CSGVWGTAYEQYF
many	-	TRBV28	TRBJ1-1	TGTGCCAGCAGTTTATCGAGTCGGGCAAAAGAAGCTTTCTTT	CASSLSSRAKEAFF
many	-	TRBV14	TRBJ1-2	TGTGCCAGCAGCCTAACAGGGAGTGTTGGCTATGGCTACACCTTC	CASSLTGSVGYGYTF
-	-	TRBV5-1	TRBJ1-2	TGCGCCAGCAGCAGCGGGGGCGCAATCGAATATGGCTACACCTTC	CASSSGGAIEYGYTF
many	-	TRBV28	TRBJ2-1	TGTGCCAGCAGTCCCCCCGGGGTTTCGGGTGTCAATGAGCAGTTCTTC	CASSPPGVSGVNEQFF
-	TRBD1	TRBV19	TRBJ2-1	TGTGCCAGTAGTTCAGACAGGGGCGGCAGGGATGAGCAGTTCTTC	CASSSDRGGRDEQFF
many	TRBD2	TRBV3-1	TRBJ2-1	TGTGCCAGCAGCCACGGTCGTGCGGGAGGTTACCATGAGCAGTTCTTC	CASSHGRAGGYHEQFF
few	-	TRBV7-6	TRBJ1-3	TGTGCCAGCAGCCCCCAACCGGGGCGGGGAAACACCATATATTTT	CASSPQPGRGNTIYF
few	TRBD1	TRBV5-1	TRBJ2-1	TGCGCCAGCAGCTTGGCCGTGACAGGGGGCGTCTACAATGAGCAGTTCTTC	CASSLAVTGGVYNEQFF
many	TRBD2	TRBV13	TRBJ2-7	TGTGCCAGCAGCGCGGAGTCTATGACTAGCGGGTATTACGAGCAGTACTTC	CASSAESMTSGYYEQYF
once	-	TRBV15	TRBJ2-7	TGTGCCACCAGCACCCGAGGGGGGGGGGCTATATCCTACGAGCAGTACTTC	CATSTRGGGAISYEQYF
-	TRBD1	TRBV12-3/TRBV12-4	TRBJ2-7	TGTGCCAGCAGCCAGACAGGGCCAACCTACGAGCGGTACTTC	CASSQTGPTYERYF